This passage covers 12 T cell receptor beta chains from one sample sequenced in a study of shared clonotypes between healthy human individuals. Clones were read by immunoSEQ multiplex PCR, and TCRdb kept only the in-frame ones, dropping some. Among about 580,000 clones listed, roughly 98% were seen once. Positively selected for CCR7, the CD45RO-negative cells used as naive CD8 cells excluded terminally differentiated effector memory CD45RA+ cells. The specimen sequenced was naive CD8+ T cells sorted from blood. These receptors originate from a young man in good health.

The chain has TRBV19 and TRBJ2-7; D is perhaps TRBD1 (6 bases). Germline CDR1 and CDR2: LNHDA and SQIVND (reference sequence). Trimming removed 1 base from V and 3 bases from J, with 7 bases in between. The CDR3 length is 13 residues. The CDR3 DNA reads TGTGCCAGTAGTATAGGCAGGGGCTACGAGCAGTACTTC. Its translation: CASSIGRGYEQYF.

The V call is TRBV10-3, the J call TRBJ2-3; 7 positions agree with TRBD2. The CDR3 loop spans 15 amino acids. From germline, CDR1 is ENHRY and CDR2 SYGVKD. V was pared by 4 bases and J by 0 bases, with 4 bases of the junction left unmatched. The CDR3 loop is CAISGLAASTDTQYF. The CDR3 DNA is TGTGCCATCAGTGGCCTAGCGGCAAGCACAGATACGCAGTATTTT.

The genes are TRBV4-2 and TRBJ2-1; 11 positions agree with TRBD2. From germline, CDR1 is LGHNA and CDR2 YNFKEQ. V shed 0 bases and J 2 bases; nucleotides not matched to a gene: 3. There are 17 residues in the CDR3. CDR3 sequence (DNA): TGTGCCAGCAGCCAAGAGGTAGCGGGAGGGCCCTACAATGAGCAGTTCTTC. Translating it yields CASSQEVAGGPYNEQFF.

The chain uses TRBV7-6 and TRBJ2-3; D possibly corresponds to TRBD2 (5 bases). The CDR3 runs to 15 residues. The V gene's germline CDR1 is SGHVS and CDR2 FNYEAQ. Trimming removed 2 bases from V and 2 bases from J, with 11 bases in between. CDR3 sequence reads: CASSLLLVSTDTQYF. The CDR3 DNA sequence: TGTGCCAGCAGCTTATTACTAGTCTCCACAGATACGCAGTATTTT.

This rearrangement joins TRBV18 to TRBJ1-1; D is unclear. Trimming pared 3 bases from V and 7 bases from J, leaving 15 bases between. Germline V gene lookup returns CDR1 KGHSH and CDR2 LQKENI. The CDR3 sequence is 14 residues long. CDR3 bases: TGTGCCAGCTCACCCACGACGGACGCTCATGAAGCTTTCTTT. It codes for CASSPTTDAHEAFF.

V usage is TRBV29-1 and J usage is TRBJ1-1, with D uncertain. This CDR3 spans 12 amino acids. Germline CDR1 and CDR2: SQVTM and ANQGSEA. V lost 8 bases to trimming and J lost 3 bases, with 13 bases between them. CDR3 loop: CSTRSGDTEAFF. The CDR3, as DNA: TGCAGCACCCGGAGCGGGGACACTGAAGCTTTCTTT.

CDR3 residues: CASSLTWGFQETQYF. The DNA for the CDR3 is TGTGCCAGCAGCTTGACATGGGGGTTCCAGGAGACCCAGTACTTC. The rearrangement uses TRBV5-4 and TRBJ2-5; D tentatively fits TRBD1 or TRBD2 (5 bases each). The germline V gene has CDR1 SGHNT and CDR2 YYREEE (reference sequence). V was clipped by 1 base and J by 5 bases, with 15 bases between them. The CDR3 spans 15 residues.

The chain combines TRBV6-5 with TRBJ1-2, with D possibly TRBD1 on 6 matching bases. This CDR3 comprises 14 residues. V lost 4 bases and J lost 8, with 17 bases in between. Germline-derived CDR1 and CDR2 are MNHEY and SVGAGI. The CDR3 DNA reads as TGTGCCAGCAGTTCGAACACAGGGAAGGTCGGCTACACCTTC. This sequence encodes CASSSNTGKVGYTF.

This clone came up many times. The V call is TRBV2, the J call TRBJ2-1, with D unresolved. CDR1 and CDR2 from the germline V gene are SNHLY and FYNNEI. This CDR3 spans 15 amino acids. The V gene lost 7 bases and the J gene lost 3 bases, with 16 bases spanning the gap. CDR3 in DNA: TGTGCCAGCACCACGGTGTCAGGAAACTACAATGAGCAGTTCTTC. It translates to CASTTVSGNYNEQFF.

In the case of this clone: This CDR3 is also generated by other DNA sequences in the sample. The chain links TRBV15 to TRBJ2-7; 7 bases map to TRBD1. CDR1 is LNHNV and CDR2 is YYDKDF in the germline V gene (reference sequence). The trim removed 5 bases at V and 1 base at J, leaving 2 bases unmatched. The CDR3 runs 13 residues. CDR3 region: CATSPGQSYEQYF. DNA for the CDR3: TGTGCCACCAGCCCGGGACAGTCCTACGAGCAGTACTTC. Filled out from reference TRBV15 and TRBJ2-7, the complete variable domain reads DAMVIQNPRYQVTQFGKPVTLSCSQTLNHNVMYWYQQKSSQAPKLLFHYYDKDFNNEADTPDNFQSRRPNTSFCFLDIRSPGLGDTAMYLCATSPGQSYEQYFGPGTRLTVT.

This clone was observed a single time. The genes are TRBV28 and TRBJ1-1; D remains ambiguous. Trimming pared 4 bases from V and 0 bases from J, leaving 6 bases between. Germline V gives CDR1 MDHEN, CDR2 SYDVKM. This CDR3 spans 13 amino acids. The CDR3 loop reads CASSWRLNTEAFF. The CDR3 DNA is TGTGCCAGCAGTTGGCGTCTGAACACTGAAGCTTTCTTT.

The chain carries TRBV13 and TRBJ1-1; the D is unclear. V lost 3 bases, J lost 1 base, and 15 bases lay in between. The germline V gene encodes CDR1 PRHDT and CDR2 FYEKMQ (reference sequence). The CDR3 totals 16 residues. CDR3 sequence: CASSFPNRFGNTEAFF. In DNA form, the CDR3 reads TGTGCCAGCAGCTTCCCAAACAGATTCGGGAACACTGAAGCTTTCTTT. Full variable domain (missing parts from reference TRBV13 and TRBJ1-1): AAGVIQSPRHLIKEKRETATLKCYPIPRHDTVYWYQQGPGQDPQFLISFYEKMQSDKGSIPDRFSAQQFSDYHSELNMSSLELGDSALYFCASSFPNRFGNTEAFFGQGTRLTVV.